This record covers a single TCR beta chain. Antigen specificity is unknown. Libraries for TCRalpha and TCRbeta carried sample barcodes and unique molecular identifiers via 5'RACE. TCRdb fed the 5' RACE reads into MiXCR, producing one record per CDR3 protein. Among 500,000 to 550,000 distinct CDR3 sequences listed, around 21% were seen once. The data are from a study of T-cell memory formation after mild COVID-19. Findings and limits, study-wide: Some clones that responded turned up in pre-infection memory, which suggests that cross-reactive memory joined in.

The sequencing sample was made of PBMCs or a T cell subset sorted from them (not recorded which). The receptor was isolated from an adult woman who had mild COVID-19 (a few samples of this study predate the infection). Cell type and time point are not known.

Here the CDR3 reads CATAPLTGNYGYTF. The CDR3 DNA is TGTGCCACCGCACCCCTGACTGGGAACTATGGCTACACCTTC. The chain carries TRBV24-1 and TRBJ1-2; D gene uncertain. Germline CDR1 reads KGHDR; CDR2 reads SFDVKD. The CDR3 length is 14 residues. V was trimmed by 9 bases and J by 2 bases, leaving 15 bases between them.